Listed here are 24 T cell receptor beta chains from one sample, sequenced in a study of blood T cell repertoires in COVID-19. Assay: immunoSEQ multiplex PCR; the TCRdb copy retains only in-frame clones and omits some. The sample lists about 200,000 clones; 70% to 90% were seen once. The sequencing input was peripheral blood. The receptors stem from a man in his sixties with acute or convalescent COVID-19.

The genes are TRBV18 and TRBJ2-7, with 11 nucleotides matching TRBD1. Germline V lookup: CDR1 KGHSH, CDR2 LQKENI. CDR3 length: 16 amino acids. V lost 4 bases, J lost 5 bases, and 10 bases stayed unmatched. CDR3 region: CASSRMPGQGDNEQYF. DNA for the CDR3: TGTGCCAGCTCACGTATGCCGGGACAGGGGGATAACGAGCAGTACTTC. Full variable domain (rest looked up from reference TRBV18 and TRBJ2-7): NAGVMQNPRHLVRRRGQEARLRCSPMKGHSHVYWYRQLPEEGLKFMVYLQKENIIDESGMPKERFSAEFPKEGPSILRIQQVVRGDSAAYFCASSRMPGQGDNEQYFGPGTRLTVT.

V gene TRBV25-1 combines with J gene TRBJ2-1, with D possibly being TRBD2 (7 bases). Germline-derived CDR1 and CDR2 are MGHDK and SYGVNS. CDR3 length: 13 residues. V was pared by 6 bases and J by 10 bases, with 16 bases between. The CDR3 reads CASRKFEGGEQFF. CDR3 bases: TGTGCCAGCAGAAAGTTTGAGGGGGGGGAGCAGTTCTTC.

Only a few counts were recorded for this clone. The chain employs TRBV11-1 and TRBJ2-1; D gene uncertain. With 1 base removed from V and 8 bases from J, the gap between germline ends came to 15 bases. From germline, CDR1 is SGHAT and CDR2 FQDESV (reference sequence). CDR3 size: 15 residues. Written as DNA, the CDR3 is TGTGCCAGCAGCTTAGTAGCCAGTAGTTTCTATGAGCAGTTCTTC. It yields the protein CASSLVASSFYEQFF.

This sequence joins TRBV29-1 and TRBJ2-7; 10 bases align to TRBD2. Germline V gene data show CDR1 as SQVTM and CDR2 as ANQGSEA. The J segment lost 3 bases and the V segment lost 6 bases, leaving 5 bases of the junction unmatched. The CDR3 has 13 amino acids. CDR3 loop: CSVRLAGYYEQYF. Written as DNA, the CDR3 is TGCAGCGTCCGACTAGCGGGCTACTACGAGCAGTACTTC.

The genes are TRBV7-2 and TRBJ2-5, with 7 nucleotides matching TRBD1. Germline values: CDR1 SGHTA, CDR2 FQGNSA. This CDR3 contains 14 residues. Germline trimming cut 5 bases from V and 5 bases from J; bases unmatched to any gene: 8. The DNA for the CDR3 is TGTGCCAGCAGCCCTGACAGGGTTTTCGAGACCCAGTACTTC. Amino acids: CASSPDRVFETQYF.

The chain recombines TRBV19 with TRBJ1-5; the D is unclear. The ends were cut back, 7 bases at V and 2 bases at J, with 21 bases in the middle. The CDR3 is 17 residues long. Germline loops: CDR1 LNHDA, CDR2 SQIVND (reference sequence). CDR3 coding DNA: TGTGCCAGTACCACATCTGGCAAAACGGGAGGCAATCAGCCCCAGCATTTT. Translation: CASTTSGKTGGNQPQHF.

This clone came up once. The J gene is TRBJ1-1, the V gene TRBV6-5, with 7 bases identical to TRBD1. In germline, CDR1 is MNHEY, CDR2 SVGAGI. The length of the CDR3 is 15 residues. Trimming cost V 5 bases and J 1 base; bases outside gene matches: 7. The CDR3 DNA follows: TGTGCCAGCAGTATAGTCAGACAGGGGAACACTGAAGCTTTCTTT. Protein product: CASSIVRQGNTEAFF.

V and J are TRBV10-3 and TRBJ2-6; TRBD1 agrees at 7 bases. Germline CDR1 is ENHRY and CDR2 is SYGVKD. V was clipped by 2 bases and J by 4 bases; unmatched bases: 8. This CDR3 region has 17 residues. CDR3 sequence: CAISEVAQGHGANVLTF. Here the CDR3 DNA reads TGTGCCATCAGTGAGGTGGCACAGGGGCACGGGGCCAACGTCCTGACTTTC.

The rearrangement joins TRBV29-1 to TRBJ2-7, with 11 bases that match TRBD2. Per the germline V gene, CDR1 is SQVTM and CDR2 is ANQGSEA. The CDR3 contains 13 residues. Germline trimming cut 6 bases from V and 6 bases from J; bases unmatched to any gene: 7. In nucleotides, the CDR3 is TGCAGCGTGCGTAGCGGGAGGGCCGGCGAGCAGTACTTC. As protein: CSVRSGRAGEQYF.

V gene TRBV12-3 or TRBV12-4 combines with J gene TRBJ2-1, with 7 positions matching TRBD1. V gave up 6 bases and J gave up 10 bases; unmatched junction bases: 9. CDR3 length: 13 amino acids. The CDR3 coding sequence is TGTGCCAGCAGACTCGACAGGGCTGGGGAGCAGTTCTTC. Its protein is CASRLDRAGEQFF.

The chain joins TRBV6-5 to TRBJ2-1, with 8 bases aligning to TRBD2. J gave up 5 bases and V 5 bases, and 5 bases lay outside the gene matches. CDR1 and CDR2 (germline): MNHEY, SVGAGI. The CDR3 loop spans 14 amino acids. The CDR3, as DNA: TGTGCCAGCAGTCGACCGGGACTAGACAATGAGCAGTTCTTC. It yields the protein CASSRPGLDNEQFF.

This clone appeared once. The J gene is TRBJ2-3, the V gene TRBV7-8; 12 bases align to TRBD2. V shed 0 bases and J 1 base; nucleotides not matched to a gene: 11. Per the germline V gene, CDR1 is SGHVS and CDR2 is FQNEAQ. The CDR3 sequence is 20 residues long. The DNA of the CDR3 is TGTGCCAGCAGCTTAGCGGTTCTCTTGTCTAGCGGGAGGGGCACAGATACGCAGTATTTT. Translating gives CASSLAVLLSSGRGTDTQYF.

V is TRBV3-1 (or the pseudogene TRBV3-2) and J is TRBJ2-7; no clear D gene. The CDR3 extends over 11 amino acids. Germline V gives CDR1 LGHDT, CDR2 YNNKEL (reference sequence). Trimming removed 5 bases at V and 4 bases at J, with 6 bases between. Here the CDR3 reads CASSFNYEQYF. CDR3 nucleotide sequence: TGTGCCAGCAGCTTTAATTACGAGCAGTACTTC.

The chain has TRBV13 and TRBJ2-1; the D gene is possibly TRBD2 (6 bases). The CDR3 runs 16 residues. Looked up from germline, CDR1 is PRHDT and CDR2 is FYEKMQ (reference sequence). V was clipped by 0 bases and J by 4 bases, with 13 bases between them. The CDR3, as DNA: TGTGCCAGCAGCTTAGGCCTACGGAGCGGGTACAATGAGCAGTTCTTC. Translated: CASSLGLRSGYNEQFF.

The V call is TRBV7-2, the J call TRBJ2-7; D is ambiguous. The CDR3 totals 13 residues. CDR1 SGHTA and CDR2 FQGNSA come from the germline V gene. V shed 4 bases and J shed 2 bases, with 9 bases lying between them. CDR3 residues: CASSSNSPYEQYF. CDR3 coding DNA: TGTGCCAGCAGCTCGAACAGCCCCTACGAGCAGTACTTC.

V usage is TRBV7-3 and J usage is TRBJ2-2; D might be TRBD1 (6 bases). V lost 5 bases to trimming and J lost 1 base, with 8 bases between them. CDR3 size: 14 residues. Per the germline V gene, CDR1 is SGHTA and CDR2 is FQGTGA. The CDR3 bases are TGTGCCAGCAGCCCACAGGGGAACACCGGGGAGCTGTTTTTT. Residues: CASSPQGNTGELFF.

In this sample, this clone turned up once. The chain carries TRBV3-1 (or the pseudogene TRBV3-2) and TRBJ2-3, with TRBD2 matching over 7 bases. Germline V lookup: CDR1 LGHDT, CDR2 YNNKEL (reference sequence). Unmatched junction bases numbered 1, after V lost 3 bases and J lost 7 bases. This CDR3 is 12 amino acids long. CDR3: CASSHGTNTQYF. The DNA of the CDR3 is TGTGCCAGCAGCCACGGGACTAATACGCAGTATTTT.

This sequence joins TRBV3-1 (or the pseudogene TRBV3-2) and TRBJ2-1; D uncertain. The CDR3 spans 14 residues. From germline, CDR1 is LGHDT and CDR2 YNNKEL (reference sequence). V was trimmed by 4 bases and J by 3 bases, leaving 10 bases between them. Written as DNA, the CDR3 is TGTGCCAGCAGCCGAGCGCCCATCTACAATGAGCAGTTCTTC. Its translation is CASSRAPIYNEQFF.

V and J are TRBV10-3 and TRBJ2-1; TRBD2 agrees at 8 bases. The length of the CDR3 is 15 residues. Trimming cost V 6 bases and J 8 bases; bases outside gene matches: 12. Germline CDR1 reads ENHRY; CDR2 reads SYGVKD. The CDR3 coding sequence is TGTGCCATCAGGACCCTTCCCGGGAGGGCCGATGAGCAGTTCTTC. It encodes CAIRTLPGRADEQFF.

The rearrangement uses TRBV7-9 and TRBJ2-7, with 9 positions matching TRBD1. The germline gives CDR1 SEHNR, CDR2 FQNEAQ (reference sequence). V was clipped by 3 bases and J by 5 bases; unmatched bases: 8. The CDR3 is 15 amino acids. Here the CDR3 reads CASSFTGGAGDEQYF. The CDR3 DNA follows: TGTGCCAGCAGCTTTACAGGGGGCGCGGGAGACGAGCAGTACTTC.

CDR3 in amino acids: CASSLGSGRRTDTQYF. CDR3 DNA: TGTGCCAGCAGCTTGGGTAGCGGGAGGCGCACAGATACGCAGTATTTT. The chain links TRBV7-9 to TRBJ2-3, with 10 bases aligning to TRBD2. This CDR3 contains 16 residues. V lost 3 bases, J lost 1 base, and 4 bases stayed unmatched. The germline CDR1 and CDR2 sequences are SEHNR and FQNEAQ (reference sequence).

The sample holds a few counts of this clone. This chain connects TRBV7-9 to TRBJ2-1, with 12 bases aligning to TRBD2. The CDR3 is made up of 14 amino acids. In germline, CDR1 is SEHNR, CDR2 FQNEAQ (reference sequence). Losses at the gene ends were 5 bases for V and 8 bases for J; bases not matched to a gene: 4. This CDR3 is CASSRLAGVDEQFF. CDR3 nucleotides: TGTGCCAGCAGCCGACTAGCGGGAGTGGATGAGCAGTTCTTC. Filled out from reference TRBV7-9 and TRBJ2-1, the complete variable domain reads DTGVSQNPRHKITKRGQNVTFRCDPISEHNRLYWYRQTLGQGPEFLTYFQNEAQLEKSRLLSDRFSAERPKGSFSTLEIQRTEQGDSAMYLCASSRLAGVDEQFFGPGTRLTVL.

CDR3 region: CASSLSAGGAGGYTF. The CDR3 coding sequence is TGTGCCAGCAGCTTATCGGCAGGGGGCGCGGGGGGCTACACCTTC. The V and J genes are TRBV7-2 and TRBJ1-2, with TRBD1 matching over 8 bases. Trimming took 2 bases from V and 8 from J; bases not matched to a gene: 10. The CDR3 is 15 residues long. The germline V gene encodes CDR1 SGHTA and CDR2 FQGNSA.

The gene calls are TRBV5-5 and TRBJ1-4, with D maybe TRBD1 (5 bases). V was clipped by 4 bases and J by 7 bases, with 17 bases between them. Germline CDR1 SGHKS, CDR2 YYEKEE (reference sequence). The CDR3 has 15 amino acids. As DNA, the CDR3 is TGTGCCAGCAGCGCCGACGTGGGGCGCGGTGAAAAACTGTTTTTT. It codes for CASSADVGRGEKLFF. The full variable domain, in which reference TRBV5-5 and TRBJ1-4 provide the parts outside the CDR3, is DAGVTQSPTHLIKTRGQQVTLRCSPISGHKSVSWYQQVLGQGPQFIFQYYEKEERGRGNFPDRFSARQFPNYSSELNVNALLLGDSALYLCASSADVGRGEKLFFGSGTQLSVL.